These 14 T cell receptor beta chains originate from one sample sequenced in a study of blood T cell repertoires in COVID-19. Sequencing used immunoSEQ multiplex PCR; TCRdb keeps in-frame clones, though not all of them. The sample holds just over 300,000 clones, 87% seen once. The specimen sequenced was PBMCs or T cells enriched from blood (not recorded which). The source of these receptors is a woman younger than 35 who had recovered from COVID-19.

V is TRBV6-5 and J is TRBJ1-5, with a tentative D call TRBD1 (6 bases). With 2 bases removed from V and 1 base from J, the gap between germline ends came to 12 bases. The CDR3 is 16 amino acids. CDR1 MNHEY and CDR2 SVGAGI come from the germline V gene. This CDR3 is CASSYPSGVSNQPQHF. Here the CDR3 DNA reads TGTGCCAGCAGTTACCCTTCAGGGGTAAGCAATCAGCCCCAGCATTTT.

This sequence joins TRBV9 and TRBJ1-5; tentative D call: TRBD1 (5 bases). The CDR3 is 15 residues long. V was trimmed by 3 bases and J by 0 bases, leaving 10 bases between them. Germline V gene lookup returns CDR1 SGDLS and CDR2 YYNGEE. DNA for the CDR3: TGTGCCAGCAGCGGGACACCGTATAGCAATCAGCCCCAGCATTTT. This gives the protein CASSGTPYSNQPQHF.

This chain joins TRBV29-1 and TRBJ1-1; D not certain. There are 14 residues in the CDR3. V dropped 7 bases and J dropped 2 bases, with 17 bases sitting between them. Per germline, CDR1 SQVTM and CDR2 ANQGSEA. CDR3 DNA sequence: TGCAGCGCCGCCCCCGTGACTTCTAACACTGAAGCTTTCTTT. It encodes CSAAPVTSNTEAFF.

CDR3 in DNA: TGTGCCAGCTTTGCCAGACCGGAGGGCACTGAAGCTTTCTTT. This gives the protein CASFARPEGTEAFF. The chain joins TRBV6-5 to TRBJ1-1; D not certain. The CDR3 totals 14 residues. V shed 8 bases and J shed 4 bases, with 17 bases lying between them. Germline V gives CDR1 MNHEY, CDR2 SVGAGI.

The genes are TRBV6-1 and TRBJ1-6; TRBD1 might be the D (6 bases). The V gene's germline CDR1 is MNHNS and CDR2 SASEGT. CDR3 length equals 19 residues. V lost 0 bases, J lost 9 bases, and 24 bases lay in between. CDR3 region: CASSEAGTASQGRGSPLHF. DNA of the CDR3: TGTGCCAGCAGTGAAGCCGGGACCGCCTCACAGGGAAGGGGTTCACCCCTCCACTTT.

The V and J genes are TRBV4-2 and TRBJ2-7, with D possibly being TRBD2 (6 bases). This CDR3 region has 16 residues. Trimming pared 0 bases from V and 3 bases from J, leaving 15 bases between. Germline CDR1 and CDR2: LGHNA and YNFKEQ. The CDR3 here is CASSQEGSGRYYEQYF. In DNA form, the CDR3 reads TGTGCCAGCAGCCAAGAGGGTAGCGGCAGGTACTACGAGCAGTACTTC.

J is TRBJ2-2 and V is TRBV5-6; tentative D call: TRBD1 (5 bases). The germline V and J ends were trimmed by 2 bases and 6 bases, with 8 bases remaining between them. Germline CDR1 SGHDT, CDR2 YYEEEE. CDR3 size: 13 residues. The CDR3 nucleotides are TGTGCCAGCAGCTTACAGGTCCCCGGGGAGCTGTTTTTT. This codes for CASSLQVPGELFF.

The chain employs TRBV5-5 and TRBJ2-3; 8 bases align to TRBD1. The germline gives CDR1 SGHKS, CDR2 YYEKEE (reference sequence). V was pared by 3 bases and J by 1 base, with 4 bases of the junction left unmatched. This CDR3 has 15 amino acids. CDR3: CASSSTGGRTDTQYF. The CDR3 nucleotides read TGTGCCAGCAGCTCCACAGGGGGGCGCACAGATACGCAGTATTTT.

The gene calls are TRBV19 and TRBJ2-2; 7 bases fit TRBD1. Trimming cost V 4 bases and J 4 bases; bases outside gene matches: 6. Looked up from germline, CDR1 is LNHDA and CDR2 is SQIVND (reference sequence). The CDR3 covers 15 residues. The CDR3 here is CASSTSGQFTGELFF. The DNA of the CDR3 is TGTGCCAGTAGTACTTCGGGACAGTTCACCGGGGAGCTGTTTTTT.

This clone was seen more than once but under ten times. The chain has TRBV27 and TRBJ2-7; D may be TRBD2 (5 bases). This CDR3 has 14 amino acids. The V end was cut by 6 bases, the J end by 1 base, with 13 bases between. The V gene's germline CDR1 is MNHEY and CDR2 SMNVEV (reference sequence). The CDR3 reads CASRPFGKSYEQYF. The CDR3 region has the DNA TGTGCCAGCAGGCCCTTCGGGAAGTCCTACGAGCAGTACTTC.

The V and J genes are TRBV9 and TRBJ2-1, with D possibly matching TRBD1 (5 bases). The CDR3 consists of 15 residues. Germline V gene data show CDR1 as SGDLS and CDR2 as YYNGEE. With 0 bases removed from V and 2 bases from J, the gap between germline ends came to 9 bases. The chain's CDR3 is CASSVGQGPYNEQFF. The DNA for the CDR3 is TGTGCCAGCAGCGTAGGGCAGGGCCCCTACAATGAGCAGTTCTTC.

The chain employs TRBV11-3 and TRBJ2-1; TRBD2 aligns across 11 bases. Germline trimming cut 5 bases from V and 7 bases from J; bases unmatched to any gene: 13. CDR1 is SGHNT, CDR2 YENEEA, per germline. The CDR3 contains 17 residues. The CDR3 loop is CASSGRDSGRAGNEQFF. The CDR3 nucleotides read TGTGCCAGCAGCGGTAGGGATAGCGGGAGGGCCGGAAATGAGCAGTTCTTC.

The genes are TRBV4-3 and TRBJ2-7; a weak D match, TRBD2 (6 bases). Germline assignment: CDR1 LGHNA and CDR2 YSLEER. Trimming cost V 3 bases and J 3 bases, with 18 bases left between them. CDR3 length: 16 amino acids. The CDR3 sequence: CASSQGTAAVLYEQYF. In DNA form, the CDR3 reads TGCGCCAGCAGCCAGGGGACTGCAGCTGTCCTCTACGAGCAGTACTTC.

The gene calls are TRBV28 and TRBJ2-5, with TRBD2 matching over 7 bases. With 8 bases clipped from V and 0 bases from J, the junction kept 6 bases outside the gene matches. The CDR3 contains 14 residues. Germline CDR1 and CDR2: MDHEN and SYDVKM. The CDR3 nucleotides are TGTGCCAGCGAGCAGGGAGGGAACCAAGAGACCCAGTACTTC. Its protein product is CASEQGGNQETQYF. Complete variable domain (other parts from reference TRBV28 and TRBJ2-5): DVKVTQSSRYLVKRTGEKVFLECVQDMDHENMFWYRQDPGLGLRLIYFSYDVKMKEKGDIPEGYSVSREKKERFSLILESASTNQTSMYLCASEQGGNQETQYFGPGTRLLVL.